This T cell receptor (beta chain) was sequenced for a study of blood T cell repertoires in COVID-19. Across the study: Collection of acute and convalescent COVID-19 samples took place in the United States, Italy and Spain. In each case, the material was cDNA or gDNA derived from T cells, B-cell-depleted T cells, or PBMCs.

The authors' processing: Reference gene primer amplification gave nucleated cell count estimates. Some clones are missing from TCRdb's copy, which holds only in-frame ones; the method was immunoSEQ multiplex PCR. Clonal size and the V and J genes are those of that table, whereas D and trimming came from the DNA. The table shows 120,000 or so clones, with more than 75% occurring only once. Germline V gives CDR1 MDHEN, CDR2 SYDVKM. The CDR3 has 15 residues. Trimming pared 5 bases from V and 0 bases from J, leaving 13 bases between. The J gene is TRBJ1-1, the V gene TRBV28; D gene unclear. The receptor comes from a man aged 60 to 69 with acute or convalescent COVID-19. Sequencing was done on a sample of peripheral blood. CDR3 sequence: CASSTPGRMNTEAFF. The CDR3 DNA reads as TGTGCCAGCAGTACCCCGGGTCGGATGAACACTGAAGCTTTCTTT.